This TCR beta chain originates from a study of blood T cell repertoires in COVID-19. CDR3 length: 15 amino acids. The germline V and J ends were trimmed by 2 bases and 3 bases, with 11 bases remaining between them. Recovery among Cohort 3 donors was established by two negative PCRs, clearance, or symptom resolution. Generated by immunoSEQ multiplex PCR, the TCRdb table keeps only in-frame clones and is missing some. The data contain under 300,000 clones, nearly 90% of them singletons. The rearrangement joins TRBV6-7 to TRBJ1-5; tentatively, D is TRBD1 (6 bases). TRBV6-7 is annotated as an ORF whose role is uncertain. Input material: PBMCs or T cells enriched from blood (not recorded which). This TCR was sampled from a woman under 40 who had recovered from COVID-19. CDR3: CASSYTGNHNQPQHF. The CDR3 nucleotides are TGTGCCAGCAGTTACACAGGGAACCACAATCAGCCCCAGCATTTT.